The subject of this entry is one T cell receptor (beta chain). Only one base separates this from a far larger clonotype, so it likely reflects a read error. Distinct nucleotide sequences in the sample also encode this CDR3. The entry originates in a study of T cell changes during pregnancy in multiple sclerosis. From germline, CDR1 is SNHLY and CDR2 FYNNEI. The CDR3 extends over 15 amino acids. Trimming cost V 6 bases and J 6 bases; bases outside gene matches: 11. TCRdb's copy holds only in-frame clones and misses some; the assay was immunoSEQ multiplex PCR. The table lists 30,000 or so clones, around 85% of them singletons.

The clonotype was recovered from a female donor with multiple sclerosis, enrolled in a pregnancy study. The sequencing used CD8+ T cells from peripheral blood mononuclear cells, collected after pregnancy. The rearrangement links TRBV2 to TRBJ1-1; 9 bases are a match to TRBD1. The chain's CDR3 is CASRVLGTGGSEAFF. CDR3 coding DNA: TGTGCCAGCAGGGTACTAGGAACAGGGGGCTCTGAAGCTTTCTTT.